These 15 T cell receptor beta chains came from one sample sequenced in a study of blood T cell repertoires in COVID-19. Libraries were prepared by immunoSEQ multiplex PCR; TCRdb keeps only in-frame clonotypes and omits some of them. The sample includes roughly 140,000 clones, about 87% of them seen just once. Sequences were obtained from peripheral blood. These receptors were obtained from a human donor in a cohort sampled during active COVID-19.

The chain recombines TRBV11-2 with TRBJ1-2, with a tentative D call TRBD1 (5 bases). This CDR3 spans 17 amino acids. V was clipped by 0 bases and J by 0 bases, with 14 bases between them. The germline CDR1 and CDR2 sequences are SGHAT and FQNNGV. The CDR3 DNA reads as TGTGCCAGCAGCTTAGAGAGTGCCGGGACTTCTAACTATGGCTACACCTTC. It translates to CASSLESAGTSNYGYTF.

This clone showed up just a few times. The genes are TRBV7-9 and TRBJ1-5, with 8 nucleotides matching TRBD1. Germline assignment: CDR1 SEHNR and CDR2 FQNEAQ (reference sequence). This CDR3 region has 16 residues. V lost 6 bases and J lost 7; bases outside the gene matches: 14. CDR3 protein: CASSLTDQGAGQPQHF. The CDR3 DNA is TGTGCCAGCAGTCTTACCGATCAGGGGGCTGGGCAGCCCCAGCATTTT.

The CDR3 is CASSLGGRETQYF. Written as DNA, the CDR3 is TGTGCCAGCAGCCTGGGAGGGAGAGAGACCCAGTACTTC. The genes are TRBV7-6 and TRBJ2-5; 7 nucleotides align to TRBD2. With 5 bases clipped from V and 4 bases from J, the junction kept 4 bases outside the gene matches. The CDR3 has 13 residues. The germline gives CDR1 SGHVS, CDR2 FNYEAQ.

The chain carries TRBV3-1 (or the pseudogene TRBV3-2) and TRBJ1-1, with D tentatively TRBD1 (6 bases). The CDR3 has 16 residues. The V end was cut by 0 bases, the J end by 3 bases, with 14 bases between. Per the germline V gene, CDR1 is LGHDT and CDR2 is YNNKEL (reference sequence). CDR3 in amino acids: CASSQDGGTGHTEAFF. The DNA for the CDR3 is TGTGCCAGCAGCCAAGATGGGGGAACAGGGCACACTGAAGCTTTCTTT.

The chain recombines TRBV28 with TRBJ2-7; 8 nucleotides line up with TRBD1. The CDR3 sequence is 16 residues long. The V segment lost 6 bases and the J segment 0 bases; nucleotides outside the gene matches: 10. Germline lookup yields CDR1 MDHEN and CDR2 SYDVKM. Here the CDR3 reads CASRKYRDRSSYEQYF. CDR3 nucleotides: TGTGCCAGCAGGAAGTACCGGGACAGGAGCTCCTACGAGCAGTACTTC.

This chain links TRBV19 with TRBJ2-3, with 8 bases fitting TRBD2. Looked up from germline, CDR1 is LNHDA and CDR2 is SQIVND (reference sequence). The CDR3 has 14 amino acids. Germline trimming cut 6 bases from V and 2 bases from J; bases unmatched to any gene: 4. The CDR3 sequence: CASRAGGDTDTQYF. The CDR3 DNA follows: TGTGCCAGTAGGGCGGGAGGCGACACAGATACGCAGTATTTT.

V and J are TRBV27 and TRBJ2-1, with a tentative D call TRBD1 (6 bases). Germline CDR1 is MNHEY and CDR2 is SMNVEV (reference sequence). This CDR3 contains 14 residues. Trimming removed 5 bases from V and 9 bases from J, with 17 bases in between. CDR3 in DNA: TGTGCCAGCAGTGAGACAGGCGTCGGGATTGAGCAGTTCTTC. It translates to CASSETGVGIEQFF.

V and J are TRBV11-2 and TRBJ1-5; 11 bases are shared with TRBD1. CDR1 is SGHAT and CDR2 is FQNNGV in the germline V gene. CDR3 length: 15 amino acids. The ends lost 4 bases at V and 4 bases at J; junction bases unmatched: 3. CDR3 in amino acids: CASSSGQGGNQPQHF. As DNA, the CDR3 is TGTGCCAGCAGCTCGGGACAGGGGGGAAATCAGCCCCAGCATTTT. Full variable domain (rest looked up from reference TRBV11-2 and TRBJ1-5): EAGVAQSPRYKIIEKRQSVAFWCNPISGHATLYWYQQILGQGPKLLIQFQNNGVVDDSQLPKDRFSAERLKGVDSTLKIQPAKLEDSAVYLCASSSGQGGNQPQHFGDGTRLSIL.

The V call is TRBV21-1, the J call TRBJ2-5; TRBD1, as called in the table, went unchecked against the DNA. TRBV21-1 is a pseudogene locus. There are 10 residues in the CDR3. Here the CDR3 reads CASRHETQYF. In DNA, the CDR3 is TGTGCCAGCAGACATGAGACCCAGTACTTC.

The genes are TRBV7-8 and TRBJ2-5, with D possibly matching TRBD1 (5 bases). The CDR3 is 15 amino acids. CDR1 is SGHVS, CDR2 FQNEAQ, per germline. Trimming removed 0 bases from V and 2 bases from J, with 10 bases in between. The CDR3 bases are TGTGCCAGCAGCTTAGCGCACAGGAGTCAAGAGACCCAGTACTTC. It yields the protein CASSLAHRSQETQYF.

This clone has more than one count but fewer than ten. The chain couples TRBV9 to TRBJ2-7, with 8 positions matching TRBD2. This CDR3 has 15 amino acids. V lost 0 bases to trimming and J lost 6 bases; unmatched junction nucleotides: 8. Germline V gene sequence: CDR1 SGDLS, CDR2 YYNGEE. The CDR3 spells CASSVEGSGNGEQYF. In DNA form, the CDR3 reads TGTGCCAGCAGCGTAGAGGGTAGCGGGAACGGCGAGCAGTACTTC.

The table lists this clone with a count of one. The chain has TRBV3-1 (or the pseudogene TRBV3-2) and TRBJ1-5, with D possibly being TRBD1 (5 bases). Germline values: CDR1 LGHDT, CDR2 YNNKEL (reference sequence). This CDR3 has 17 residues. Trimming removed 4 bases from V and 2 bases from J, with 18 bases in between. CDR3 amino acids: CASSPSRQGAGNQPQHF. For the CDR3, the DNA is TGTGCCAGCAGCCCGTCCCGGCAGGGCGCGGGCAATCAGCCCCAGCATTTT.

This sequence joins TRBV10-3 and TRBJ1-1, with D perhaps matching TRBD1 (6 bases). CDR1 is ENHRY, CDR2 SYGVKD, per germline. The ends were cut back, 10 bases at V and 0 bases at J, with 12 bases in the middle. The CDR3 sequence is 13 residues long. The CDR3 nucleotides are TGTGCCACCAGGACAGACTTGAACACTGAAGCTTTCTTT. Amino acid sequence: CATRTDLNTEAFF.

This sequence joins TRBV28 and TRBJ1-3; the match to TRBD1 covers 7 bases. V shed 4 bases and J 2 bases; nucleotides not matched to a gene: 8. This CDR3 region has 16 residues. Germline CDR1 reads MDHEN; CDR2 reads SYDVKM. The CDR3 sequence is CASSSPTTGTGNTIYF. CDR3 bases: TGTGCCAGCAGTTCCCCTACGACAGGGACTGGAAACACCATATATTTT.

The chain employs TRBV6-1 and TRBJ2-4; 11 nucleotides line up with TRBD2. This CDR3 is 21 amino acids long. Germline V gives CDR1 MNHNS, CDR2 SASEGT. J was trimmed by 0 bases and V by 0 bases; bases with no gene match: 13. As DNA, the CDR3 is TGTGCCAGCAGTGAAGCGAGGTCTCTAGCGGGGGGTCCTCTAGCCAAAAACATTCAGTACTTC. Its translation is CASSEARSLAGGPLAKNIQYF.